The 25 T cell receptor beta chains in this list originate from one sample, sequenced in a study of cytomegalovirus exposure and HLA in healthy donors. PCR was performed using 60 Vbeta and 13 Jbeta primers. Measured with immunoSEQ multiplex PCR; TCRdb has only the in-frame clones, and not every one. The sample yields about 54,000 clones, approximately 78% seen once. Material for sequencing was PBMCs. The receptor set was obtained from a female donor in good health and CMV-seronegative.

The genes are TRBV11-2 and TRBJ2-5, with D possibly being TRBD2 (6 bases). The DNA end is a closer match to TRBJ2-7, so the J assignment may be wrong. Germline loops: CDR1 SGHAT, CDR2 FQNNGV. The CDR3 runs to 14 residues. The CDR3 nucleotides are TGTGCCAGCAGCTCCGGGACTGCGTTCTACGAGCAGTACTTC. Translation: CASSSGTAFYEQYF.

The rearrangement joins TRBV7-9 to TRBJ1-2; 7 bases agree with TRBD1. Germline V lookup: CDR1 SEHNR, CDR2 FQNEAQ (reference sequence). The CDR3 extends over 18 amino acids. After removal of 0 bases from V and 4 bases from J, the junction contained 14 bases not matched to a gene. Here the CDR3 reads CASSLAGQLTSSFYGYTF. The CDR3, as DNA: TGTGCCAGCAGCTTAGCGGGACAGTTAACTTCCTCCTTCTATGGCTACACCTTC. Based on the CDR3 plus reference TRBV7-9 and TRBJ1-2, the full variable domain is DTGVSQNPRHKITKRGQNVTFRCDPISEHNRLYWYRQTLGQGPEFLTYFQNEAQLEKSRLLSDRFSAERPKGSFSTLEIQRTEQGDSAMYLCASSLAGQLTSSFYGYTFGSGTRLTVV.

The chain recombines TRBV6-1 with TRBJ2-7; 10 bases map to TRBD2. In germline, CDR1 is MNHNS, CDR2 SASEGT. The CDR3 has 13 residues. With V trimmed by 6 bases and J by 2 bases, 1 base remained unmatched. The CDR3 nucleotides are TGTGCCAGCAGCCTAGCGGGAGCCTACGAGCAGTACTTC. It translates to CASSLAGAYEQYF.

The rearrangement uses TRBV10-3 and TRBJ2-7; D uncertain. The germline V gene has CDR1 ENHRY and CDR2 SYGVKD. The CDR3 totals 13 residues. With 0 bases removed from V and 6 bases from J, the gap between germline ends came to 9 bases. The CDR3 region is CAISESSGSEQYF. The DNA for the CDR3 is TGTGCCATCAGTGAGTCCTCAGGTTCCGAGCAGTACTTC.

CDR3 sequence (DNA): TGTGCCAGCAGTCTGTGGACAGGGATAAATGAAAAACTGTTTTTT. It codes for CASSLWTGINEKLFF. The V and J genes are TRBV27 and TRBJ1-4; TRBD1 matches at 8 bases. Trimming at V came to 5 bases and at J to 5 bases, leaving 7 bases not matched to a gene. CDR1 and CDR2 from the germline V gene are MNHEY and SMNVEV (reference sequence). This CDR3 has 15 residues.

This clone was seen a handful of times. This chain connects TRBV6-1 to TRBJ1-1; 11 bases match TRBD1. J was trimmed by 4 bases and V by 5 bases; bases with no gene match: 6. CDR1 and CDR2 (germline): MNHNS, SASEGT. This CDR3 contains 15 residues. The CDR3 region is CASSSRDRGATEAFF. Written as DNA, the CDR3 is TGTGCCAGCAGTTCTCGGGACAGGGGGGCCACTGAAGCTTTCTTT.

The chain employs TRBV6-5 and TRBJ1-1, with TRBD1 identical over 8 bases. The CDR3 totals 14 residues. CDR1 is MNHEY and CDR2 is SVGAGI in the germline V gene. V dropped 5 bases and J dropped 11; count of bases not matched to a gene: 13. The CDR3 region is CASSEDRVALGAFF. CDR3 in DNA: TGTGCCAGCAGTGAGGACAGGGTAGCCCTTGGGGCTTTCTTT.

CDR3: CASRRQGNHYGYTF. CDR3 nucleotide sequence: TGTGCCAGTAGGCGACAGGGGAACCACTATGGCTACACCTTC. V usage is TRBV19 and J usage is TRBJ1-2; 8 bases align to TRBD1. Germline CDR1 reads LNHDA; CDR2 reads SQIVND (reference sequence). The J segment lost 3 bases and the V segment lost 6 bases, leaving 6 bases of the junction unmatched. CDR3 size: 14 residues.

The J gene is TRBJ1-1, the V gene TRBV11-1; maybe TRBD1 (5 bases). In germline, CDR1 is SGHAT, CDR2 FQDESV (reference sequence). V dropped 5 bases and J dropped 7 bases, with 20 bases sitting between them. The CDR3 contains 15 residues. Here the CDR3 reads CASSGTDGGASEAFF. In DNA form, the CDR3 reads TGTGCCAGCAGCGGCACCGACGGCGGGGCTAGTGAAGCTTTCTTT. The complete variable domain, with remaining parts taken from reference TRBV11-1 and TRBJ1-1, reads EAEVAQSPRYKITEKSQAVAFWCDPISGHATLYWYRQILGQGPELLVQFQDESVVDDSQLPKDRFSAERLKGVDSTLKIQPAELGDSAMYLCASSGTDGGASEAFFGQGTRLTVV.

The chain is built from TRBV2 and TRBJ1-5; 7 bases line up with TRBD1. The junction had 7 bases not matched to a gene; V was cut back by 5 bases and J by 6 bases. Per germline, CDR1 SNHLY and CDR2 FYNNEI. This CDR3 is 14 amino acids long. In DNA, the CDR3 is TGTGCCAGCAGTCTAGGGACAGTAGGTCAGCCCCAGCATTTT. Translation: CASSLGTVGQPQHF.

This clone has a single count. The chain joins TRBV4-1 to TRBJ2-1, with TRBD2 matching 10 bases. V was clipped by 1 base and J by 6 bases; unmatched bases: 6. This CDR3 region has 16 residues. The germline V gene has CDR1 MGHRA and CDR2 YSYEKL. CDR3 sequence (DNA): TGCGCCAGCAGCCAAGGTGGGCCTAGCGGGGGCAATGAGCAGTTCTTC. Its translation: CASSQGGPSGGNEQFF.

This clone was counted a few times. CDR3 protein: CASSLAGGGELFF. The DNA of the CDR3 is TGTGCCAGCAGCTTAGCCGGCGGCGGGGAGCTGTTTTTT. The chain employs TRBV7-6 and TRBJ2-2; D remains unclear. Looked up from germline, CDR1 is SGHVS and CDR2 is FNYEAQ. The CDR3 is made up of 13 amino acids. V lost 0 bases to trimming and J lost 7 bases, with 6 bases between them.

The chain carries TRBV15 and TRBJ1-6; D ambiguous. The CDR3 extends over 13 amino acids. CDR1 is LNHNV and CDR2 is YYDKDF in the germline V gene (reference sequence). Trimming pared 2 bases from V and 8 bases from J, leaving 7 bases between. The CDR3 sequence: CATSRLSDSPLHF. The CDR3 DNA follows: TGTGCCACCAGCAGATTGTCGGATTCACCCCTCCACTTT.

This chain uses TRBV19 with TRBJ1-2, with 9 bases aligning to TRBD1. The CDR3 spans 13 residues. The V gene's germline CDR1 is LNHDA and CDR2 SQIVND (reference sequence). Germline trimming cut 4 bases from V and 8 bases from J; bases unmatched to any gene: 5. The DNA for the CDR3 is TGTGCCAGTAGTACATGGACAGGGGACGGCTACACCTTC. This gives the protein CASSTWTGDGYTF.

The rearrangement joins TRBV7-9 to TRBJ2-7; D is unclear. CDR1 and CDR2 from the germline V gene are SEHNR and FQNEAQ (reference sequence). The CDR3 has 12 residues. Deletions cut 5 bases from V and 6 bases from J, with 11 bases between. CDR3 in amino acids: CASSPHPGEQYF. Written as DNA, the CDR3 is TGTGCCAGCAGCCCACACCCGGGCGAGCAGTACTTC. The complete variable domain, with remaining parts taken from reference TRBV7-9 and TRBJ2-7, reads DTGVSQNPRHKITKRGQNVTFRCDPISEHNRLYWYRQTLGQGPEFLTYFQNEAQLEKSRLLSDRFSAERPKGSFSTLEIQRTEQGDSAMYLCASSPHPGEQYFGPGTRLTVT.

The sample holds one count of this clone. The V call is TRBV7-9, the J call TRBJ1-2, with a tentative D call TRBD1 (6 bases). V gave up 5 bases and J gave up 6 bases, with 19 bases separating them. Germline CDR1 and CDR2: SEHNR and FQNEAQ (reference sequence). The CDR3 runs 15 residues. As DNA, the CDR3 is TGTGCCAGCAGCCCAACCCGGGGGGGGCTCGATGGCTACACCTTC. This gives the protein CASSPTRGGLDGYTF.

This clone has only one observation. The J gene is TRBJ2-4, the V gene TRBV29-1; 7 bases map to TRBD1. CDR1 is SQVTM and CDR2 is ANQGSEA in the germline V gene. The length of the CDR3 is 14 residues. Losses at the gene ends were 4 bases for V and 0 bases for J; bases not matched to a gene: 3. Here the CDR3 reads CSVVRDRAKNIQYF. The CDR3, as DNA: TGCAGCGTTGTAAGGGACAGAGCCAAAAACATTCAGTACTTC.

The chain recombines TRBV7-9 with TRBJ2-7; D is unresolved. CDR3 length equals 14 residues. CDR1 and CDR2 (germline): SEHNR, FQNEAQ (reference sequence). Deletions cut 5 bases from V and 2 bases from J, with 13 bases between. CDR3 in DNA: TGTGCCAGCAGCATAAAAGGTGGAGCCTACGAGCAGTACTTC. Amino acid sequence: CASSIKGGAYEQYF.

This chain's CDR3 is CASSIPGLANEQFF. In DNA, the CDR3 is TGTGCCAGCAGCATCCCGGGACTAGCGAATGAGCAGTTCTTC. The chain links TRBV7-9 to TRBJ2-1; 10 nucleotides line up with TRBD2. CDR1 is SEHNR, CDR2 FQNEAQ, per germline (reference sequence). Trimming cost V 5 bases and J 7 bases; bases outside gene matches: 5. The CDR3 length is 14 residues.

This rearrangement joins TRBV6-6 to TRBJ1-1; D uncertain. The CDR3 has 15 amino acids. Germline CDR1 MNHNY, CDR2 SVGAGI (reference sequence). The V end was cut by 2 bases, the J end by 10 bases, with 20 bases between. DNA for the CDR3: TGTGCCAGCAGTTACCCATATGCCCAGGCCCGAACAGCTTTCTTT. Translated, it gives CASSYPYAQARTAFF.

The gene calls are TRBV5-1 and TRBJ1-2; a possible D gene is TRBD1 (6 bases). Germline lookup yields CDR1 SGHRS and CDR2 YFSETQ. V lost 2 bases to trimming and J lost 5 bases, with 16 bases between them. The CDR3 sequence is 15 residues long. The CDR3 nucleotides read TGCGCCAGCAGCTTAACCGAACAGGGACCTTATGGCTACACCTTC. It translates to CASSLTEQGPYGYTF.

V and J are TRBV6-5 and TRBJ1-5, with TRBD1 matching 8 bases. Germline values: CDR1 MNHEY, CDR2 SVGAGI. Germline trimming cut 7 bases from V and 5 bases from J; bases unmatched to any gene: 4. There are 13 residues in the CDR3. The CDR3 loop reads CASKNRGDQPQHF. In DNA, the CDR3 is TGTGCCAGCAAGAACAGGGGGGATCAGCCCCAGCATTTT.

This chain uses TRBV5-8 with TRBJ1-5, with 10 bases fitting TRBD1. CDR3 length: 15 residues. V lost 3 bases, J lost 8 bases, and 8 bases stayed unmatched. Germline-derived CDR1 and CDR2 are SGHTS and YDEGEE. Written as DNA, the CDR3 is TGTGCCAGCAGCTCTACGGGGACAGGGGTTGAGCCCCAGCATTTT. Protein sequence: CASSSTGTGVEPQHF.

This rearrangement joins TRBV27 to TRBJ2-1; D remains ambiguous. The CDR3 is made up of 11 amino acids. Trimming cost V 3 bases and J 7 bases, with 4 bases left between them. In germline, CDR1 is MNHEY, CDR2 SMNVEV (reference sequence). The CDR3 loop is CASSFRNEQFF. The DNA for the CDR3 is TGTGCCAGCAGTTTTCGGAATGAGCAGTTCTTC.

This sequence joins TRBV27 and TRBJ1-4; no firm D call. Germline V gene sequence: CDR1 MNHEY, CDR2 SMNVEV (reference sequence). There are 14 residues in the CDR3. V dropped 1 base and J dropped 7 bases, with 10 bases sitting between them. This CDR3 is CASSLLPGREKLFF. DNA for the CDR3: TGTGCCAGCAGTTTATTACCGGGTCGTGAAAAACTGTTTTTT.